This T cell receptor (beta chain) emerged from a study of T cell responses to AZD1222 COVID-19 vaccine. General observations from the study: Spike as a whole was targeted by vaccine-associated CD4 TCRs, dominant at 160-218 and 743-854. Baseline testing showed seropositivity in only a handful of AZD1222 recipients. Among the donors, most were white British and more were female, and clonal diversity was possibly underestimated.

In germline, CDR1 is MDHEN, CDR2 SYDVKM. The CDR3 covers 14 residues. J lost 3 bases, V lost 10 bases, and 5 bases had no gene match. Regarding this clone: Antigen: not known.

The protocol was immunoSEQ multiplex PCR, while the TCRdb copy is restricted to in-frame clones and leaves out a portion. The sample includes about 110,000 clones, roughly 87% of them seen just once. The chain links TRBV28 to TRBJ2-1; 11 bases map to TRBD2. The starting material was peripheral blood, obtained on day 0 of AZD1222 vaccination. This clonotype originated in an adult in good health. The CDR3: CATSGLAVYNEQFF. CDR3 nucleotide sequence: TGTGCCACCTCGGGACTAGCGGTCTACAATGAGCAGTTCTTC.